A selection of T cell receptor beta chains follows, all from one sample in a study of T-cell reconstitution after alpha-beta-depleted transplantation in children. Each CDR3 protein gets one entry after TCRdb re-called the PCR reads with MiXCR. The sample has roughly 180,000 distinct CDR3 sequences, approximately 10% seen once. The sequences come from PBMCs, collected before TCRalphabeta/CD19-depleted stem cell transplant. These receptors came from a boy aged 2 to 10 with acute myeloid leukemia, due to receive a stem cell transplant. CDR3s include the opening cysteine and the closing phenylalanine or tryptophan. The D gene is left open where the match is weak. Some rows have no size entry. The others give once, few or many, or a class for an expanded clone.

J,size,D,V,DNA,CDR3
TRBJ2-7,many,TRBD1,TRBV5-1,TGCGCCAGCAGCTTGGGGACAGGGAGTGAGCAGTACTTC,CASSLGTGSEQYF
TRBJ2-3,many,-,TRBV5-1,TGCGCCAGCAGCTACGACTGGACAGATACGCAGTATTTT,CASSYDWTDTQYF
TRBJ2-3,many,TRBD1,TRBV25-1,TGTGCCAGCAGAGGACAGGGGAGCACAGATACGCAGTATTTT,CASRGQGSTDTQYF
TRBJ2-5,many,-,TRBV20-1,TGCAGTGCTGGGGGGGGGCTAGTTGACGAGACCCAGTACTTC,CSAGGGLVDETQYF
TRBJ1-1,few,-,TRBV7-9,TGTGCCAGCGCCGGGAGGAACACTGAAGCTTTCTTT,CASAGRNTEAFF
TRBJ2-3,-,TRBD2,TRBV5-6,TGTGCCGGCAGCCCCCGCCGGGGGCGGGGGGGCCGCACAGATACGCAGTATTTT,CAGSPRRGRGGRTDTQYF
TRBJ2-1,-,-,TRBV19,TGTGCCAGTAGTAGGGGTGGGGCTAATGAGCAGTTCTTC,CASSRGGANEQFF
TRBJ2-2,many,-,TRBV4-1,TGCGCCAGCAGCCAAGTGGGACTCGTCACCGGGGAGCTGTTTTTT,CASSQVGLVTGELFF
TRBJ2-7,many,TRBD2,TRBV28,TGTGCCAGCAGTTACGGACTAGCGAGCACCTACGAGCAGTACTTC,CASSYGLASTYEQYF
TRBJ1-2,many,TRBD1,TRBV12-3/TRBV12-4,TGTGCCAGCACCGGGACAGGGGGGCCTACCGGCCTTATCTATGGCTACACCTTC,CASTGTGGPTGLIYGYTF
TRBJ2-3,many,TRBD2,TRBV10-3,TGTGCCATCAGCCCGACTAGCGGGTCACTCACAGATACGCAGTATTTT,CAISPTSGSLTDTQYF
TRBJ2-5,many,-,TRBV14,TGTGCCAGCAGCCAAGGAAGAAGGGACCCTTTTCAAGAGACCCAGTACTTC,CASSQGRRDPFQETQYF
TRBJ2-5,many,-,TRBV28,TGTGCCAGCAGTTCACGGTCTCGGCACCAGTACTTC,CASSSRSRHQYF
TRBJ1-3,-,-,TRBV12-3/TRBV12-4,TGTGCCAGCAGCCTACAGGGAGAAGGCTCTGGAAACACCATATATTTT,CASSLQGEGSGNTIYF
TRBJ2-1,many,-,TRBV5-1,TGCGCCAGCCAGGGGGGTAACAATGAGCAGTTCTTC,CASQGGNNEQFF
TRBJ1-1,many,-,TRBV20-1,TGCAGTGCAGAAGGACAGAACACTGAAGCTTTCTTT,CSAEGQNTEAFF
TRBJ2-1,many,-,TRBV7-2,TGTGCCATCAGCTTTTTGGTCTCCTACAATGAGCAGTTCTTC,CAISFLVSYNEQFF
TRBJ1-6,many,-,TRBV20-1,TGCAGTGCTAGGCGCGGACAATATAATTCACCCCTCCACTTT,CSARRGQYNSPLHF
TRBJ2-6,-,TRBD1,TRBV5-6,TGTGCCAGCAGGCGGACAGGGGGCGCGTCTGGGGCCAACGTCCTGACTTTC,CASRRTGGASGANVLTF
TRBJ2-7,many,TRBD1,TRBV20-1,TGCAGTGCCCCTAAGCCGGGACAGGGTGTCGAGCAGTACTTC,CSAPKPGQGVEQYF
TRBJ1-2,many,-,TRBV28,TGTGCCAGCAGTTTAGGGGGGGACACAAACTATGGCTACACCTTC,CASSLGGDTNYGYTF
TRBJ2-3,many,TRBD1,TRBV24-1,TGTGCCACCAGCGAATGGACAGGGGAGGTAGATACGCAGTATTTT,CATSEWTGEVDTQYF
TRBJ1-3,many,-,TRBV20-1,TGCAGTGCAAGGCCACCTGGAAACACCATATATTTT,CSARPPGNTIYF
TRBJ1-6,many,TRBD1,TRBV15,TGTGCCACCAGCAGATCGTTCTCCGGGACAGAAAATTCACCCCTCCACTTT,CATSRSFSGTENSPLHF
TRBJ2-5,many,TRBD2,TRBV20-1,TGCAGTGGCGAGGGCGGGAGGGGGAAATCTCAAGAGACCCAGTACTTC,CSGEGGRGKSQETQYF
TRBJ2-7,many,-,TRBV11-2,TGTGCCAGCAGCTTAGGCGCGGGCCTCTCCTACGAGCAGTACTTC,CASSLGAGLSYEQYF
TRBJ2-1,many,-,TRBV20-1,TGCAGTGCTAGAGATCTCTATGGCTTTTCCAGCTCCTACAATGAGCAGTTCTTC,CSARDLYGFSSSYNEQFF